This T cell receptor beta chain was documented in a study of cytomegalovirus exposure and HLA in healthy donors (dated by TCRdb to about 2017). Study-wide context: In an earlier analysis of about 560 of the donors, less than 350 Gb of sequence data and some 100 million unique TCR beta sequences from roughly 190 million T cells were reported. Genome-wide SNP genotypes for about 60% of the roughly 670 donors were used in a later genetic analysis, which treated that subset as a discovery cohort. In an earlier analysis of more than 550 of the donors, high-throughput TCR beta sequencing was used to judge whether each TCR beta V gene segment behaved as functional or pseudogenic. Donor age, sex, ethnicity and CMV serostatus were collected together with the repertoire data. A later analysis re-analyzed previously published TCR beta repertoires from 500 to 700 donors and added high-resolution HLA genotyping to study TCR occurrence patterns. In addition to the first cohort of approximately 670 subjects, a separate validation cohort of over 90 different subjects was used. Typing coverage varied by locus: roughly 629-630 donors for A, B, C, DRB1 and DQB1; some 520 for DQA1; 600 to 610 for DPA1; more than 450 for DPB1. The study profiled the T cell repertoires of 666 subjects by immunosequencing and related them to cytomegalovirus serostatus. Every repertoire in the discovery cohort had been generated on one and the same sequencing platform. The study aimed to test whether cataloging public T cell receptors could reveal signatures of past pathogen exposure. About 330 gigabases of sequencing data and 91 million or so unique TCR sequences made up an early release that covered 500 to 650 HLA-typed donors. High-throughput TCR immunosequencing, statistical association of individual TCRs with disease status, and machine learning were combined to predict cytomegalovirus infection status. Because of strong linkage in the cohort, roughly 5 DR-DQ haplotypes were treated as single units for association and clustering. Among the roughly 390 genotyped donors, approximately 81% belonged to the genetic ancestry cluster associated with self-reported Caucasian donors. In the later analysis, no new phenotypic data were used to find candidate immune exposures; instead, reliance was placed on TCR beta sequences and their occurrence across donors. HLA typing covered class I and class II loci at four-digit resolution. Across 300 to 500 genotyped donors of the cohort, an average of roughly 250,000 unique TCR beta nucleotide sequences per donor were sequenced, and roughly 18% of those sequences were non-productive.

What the research found in general, with its limitations: When HLA alleles, especially DR and DQ, strongly co-occurred, attributing TCR associations to individual alleles was difficult. For the cohort, immune exposure information was limited to CMV serostatus. A later analysis found that most CMV-associated TCR beta chains appeared HLA-restricted, with HLA associations seemingly driven largely by CMV exposure. The study gave a list of some 150 TCR beta chains associated with cytomegalovirus. A later analysis reported that several top co-occurrence clusters appeared linked to parvovirus B19, influenza, CMV and Epstein-Barr virus. Because counts were too low, seventeen rarely observed V segments, including chromosome 9 orphons, were left out of the earlier analysis of 587 of the donors. A further reported finding was that TCR beta sequences accurately predicted the HLA-A and HLA-B alleles for most subjects in the first cohort. Linkage disequilibrium might explain the correlated functional status among segregating V segments, but an unknown experimental factor could not be ruled out. While some public TCRs were present in many individuals, most TCR sequences turned up only very rarely across donors. A later analysis found that TCR association rates varied across HLA loci, with DRB1 alleles showing the most associated TCRs and HLA-C alleles the fewest. A group of highly shared sequence variants was considered likely to be a technical artifact of the sequencing pipeline. Specific HLA alleles were associated with some 15,000 TCR beta sequences at a false discovery rate of 0.05 in a later analysis. In vitro tests confirmed that three of the cytomegalovirus-associated TCR beta chains recognize cytomegalovirus antigens. The 87-base-pair reads could not distinguish some IMGT-functional V segments, including TRBV6-2 and TRBV6-3, so those segments were excluded. Because HLA typing was missing for some donors at each locus, association tests included only the typed subset. Sequencing depth was assumed to be roughly uniform across donors in the presence/absence analyses, though that assumption may not hold. In this cohort, only TCR beta chains were sequenced, and detectable features were limited by the absence of alpha or paired-chain data. An association between a missense DCLRE1C variant and V-gene and J-gene trimming of TCR beta chains was found in a later genetic analysis and replicated in an independent cohort. The authors suggested that the approach could potentially be extended to other disease states and immunological phenotypes. A later genetic analysis reported fewer N-insertions in productive TCRs among donors in an Asian-associated ancestry cluster than the approximately 670-donor mean. Compared with equally common non-associated chains, HLA-associated TCR beta chains in a later analysis were more clonally expanded and had lower generation probabilities. The classifier was reported to diagnose cytomegalovirus status with high specificity and sensitivity in both the original cohort and the validation cohort. An earlier analysis of 587 of the donors showed that most TCR beta V segments appeared in productive rearrangements either about 90% or about 30% of the time, which broadly matched IMGT annotations.

CDR1 and CDR2, looked up from the germline V gene, are SQVTM and ANQGSEA. The CDR3 spans 13 residues, from the cysteine through the phenylalanine. The DNA shown is the 39-base CDR3, in frame from base 1. V lost 7 bases and J lost 3 bases; the stretch between them is 15 bases long. Library method: the immunoSEQ multiplex PCR assay. For the multiplex PCR, a mixture combining 60 forward primers for TCR Vbeta segments and 13 reverse primers for TCR Jbeta segments was used. Amplification of the CDR3 region of rearranged TCR beta genes was performed with a multiplex PCR assay on genomic DNA. Amplified TCR beta libraries were sequenced as 87-base-pair reads on the Illumina HiSeq System. The published analysis was carried out like this. Across the 700 or so repertoires, a later analysis counted tens of millions of unique TCR beta chains, around 11 million of which were shared by at least two donors. A nearest-neighbor algorithm error-corrected the raw reads and collapsed the reads into unique sequences, merging closely related sequences to remove PCR and sequencing errors. Alignment of CDR3 sequences to IMGT reference sequences was used to assign V, D and J gene segments. For a sequence to be retained, at least a six-nucleotide match to both a V gene segment and a J gene segment was required. A rearrangement counted as productive if the CDR3 had no stop codons and remained in frame with V and J, and every other rearrangement counted as non-productive. CDR3 was defined by IMGT convention, running from the second conserved V-encoded cysteine to the conserved J-encoded phenylalanine. Sequences without an unambiguous match to a single V gene segment were excluded from the earlier analysis of approximately 560 of the donors. An earlier analysis of under 750 of the donors called V segments functional above 56.7% productive rearrangements and segregating when the between-donor standard deviation exceeded 5%. To diagnose cytomegalovirus status from the catalog of TCR beta chain sequences, a statistical classification framework was built. In a later analysis, V and J genes were assigned by comparing TCR nucleotide sequences against IMGT/GENE-DB human TR gene sequences. A later analysis assigned CDR3 sequences and most-parsimonious VDJ recombination scenarios with the TCRdist pipeline. A later analysis defined each TCR beta chain by its CDR3 amino acid sequence plus V-gene family, and excluded reads lacking a unique V-gene family. As a way to deal with suspected cross-contamination and a sequencing artifact, a later analysis dropped more than 500 nucleotide sequences that were highly shared and had low generation probability. In a later analysis, a clonal expansion index was calculated for each public chain from normalized within-repertoire ranks of inferred template counts. Generation probabilities in a later analysis came from a VDJ recombination model fitted to out-of-frame rearrangements, and those results were checked against IGoR. Hypergeometric tests were used in a later analysis to score TCR-TCR, TCR-HLA and TCR-CMV co-occurrence, with a repertoire-size bias correction applied to the TCR pairs. False discovery rates were estimated in a later analysis by permuting HLA or CMV assignments 20 times. In a later analysis, co-occurring TCRs were grouped using DBSCAN, and TCRdist sequence similarity was added for clustering within HLA-allele-positive subsets. Co-occurrence clustering excluded repertoires with fewer than 30,000 or more than 120,000 public chains, plus five with anomalous nucleotide sharing. This is the immuneACCESS table as TCRdb keeps it, with only in-frame sequences that have V and J called. A part of the clones is gone; compared with another copy, unresolved V genes explain less than half, and the rest is unexplained. V and J calls and clone size are as listed in that table; D and trimming were resolved from the DNA. The sample yields more than 85,000 clones; under 85% were counted once. Of the sample, 5.5% to 7% is held by the ten largest clones.

This clone was counted a single time. The antigen it binds to is not known. The sample holds no much larger clone one base away, and base qualities are not on file. The cohort comprised 670 or so healthy bone marrow donors. Cohort members were all nominally healthy when sampled, although unrecorded immune exposures were likely present. The donor tested CMV seronegative and was one of the 352 seronegative cohort members. Each donor provided a peripheral blood sample, and peripheral blood mononuclear cells were used for TCR beta sequencing. The Qiagen DNeasy Blood Extraction Kit was used to extract genomic DNA from the blood cell samples.

The chain is encoded by TRBV29-1 joined to TRBJ1-1; possibly the D gene is TRBD1, per 5 matching bases. The receptor was isolated from a young man in good health and CMV-seronegative. The sequencing sample was made of PBMCs. The CDR3 here reads CSAMVGGDTEAFF. The DNA sequence is as follows: TGCAGCGCCATGGTGGGGGGGGACACTGAAGCTTTCTTT.